The T cell receptor beta chain described here comes from a study of OX40 agonist ivuxolimab in advanced cancers. Across the whole study: Ivuxolimab, an agonistic anti-OX40 (CD134) antibody, was given to patients. Head and neck, renal cell, melanoma or hepatocellular carcinoma were the cancers that dose-escalation patients had.

V dropped 3 bases and J dropped 2; count of bases not matched to a gene: 2. In germline, CDR1 is PRHDT, CDR2 FYEKMQ (reference sequence). CDR3 length: 14 residues. The data were produced by immunoSEQ multiplex PCR, yet TCRdb's version contains in-frame clones alone and is incomplete. The sample contains about 84,000 clones, 94% of which appear only once. This receptor was obtained from an adult with an advanced solid tumor such as melanoma, head and neck, liver or kidney cancer. The sample was CD4+ or CD8+ T cells sorted from blood, taken in a trial of the OX40 agonist ivuxolimab. The chain is built from TRBV13 and TRBJ2-7; TRBD2 matches at 9 bases. The CDR3: CASSLGGRAYEQYF. The CDR3 coding sequence is TGTGCCAGCAGCTTGGGCGGGAGGGCCTACGAGCAGTACTTC.